Below are 25 T cell receptor beta chains sequenced from a single sample in a study of T-cell reconstitution after alpha-beta-depleted transplantation in children. Preparation of the TCRbeta library was carried out with unique molecular identifiers. One entry per CDR3 protein results from TCRdb running MiXCR on the PCR reads. The sample has more than 75,000 distinct CDR3 sequences, less than 25% seen once. The material sequenced was PBMCs, taken before TCRalphabeta/CD19-depleted stem cell transplant. These receptors originate from a boy aged 2 to 10 with acute lymphoblastic leukemia, due to receive a stem cell transplant.

The chain uses TRBV20-1 and TRBJ2-4, with 7 nucleotides matching TRBD1. The V gene end was trimmed by 3 bases and the J gene end by 1 base; junction bases not matched to a gene: 3. CDR1 is DFQATT, CDR2 SNEGSKA, per germline (reference sequence). The CDR3 is made up of 14 amino acids. CDR3 DNA sequence: TGCAGTGCTAGGGAGGACAGGGCCAAAAACATTCAGTACTTC. This translates into CSAREDRAKNIQYF.

V gene TRBV14 combines with J gene TRBJ2-5; 10 positions agree with TRBD1. The CDR3 has 15 amino acids. The V gene end was trimmed by 4 bases and the J gene end by 7 bases; junction bases not matched to a gene: 9. Germline loops: CDR1 SGHDN, CDR2 FVKESK. CDR3 residues: CASSLRGQGMVTQYF. The CDR3 nucleotides are TGTGCCAGCAGCCTTCGGGGACAGGGGATGGTGACCCAGTACTTC. The variable domain in full, with the rest retrieved from reference TRBV14 and TRBJ2-5, is EAGVTQFPSHSVIEKGQTVTLRCDPISGHDNLYWYRRVMGKEIKFLLHFVKESKQDESGMPNNRFLAERTGGTYSTLKVQPAELEDSGVYFCASSLRGQGMVTQYFGPGTRLLVL.

A note on this clonotype: A much more abundant neighbour one base away suggests this may be a read error. The chain carries TRBV12-3 or TRBV12-4 and TRBJ2-3; the D gene is possibly TRBD1 (5 bases). Near its end, the DNA agrees better with TRBJ1-5, so the J call may be wrong. This CDR3 spans 16 amino acids. The CDR3 DNA reads TGTGCCAGCAGTTTACCTAGCGGAGGGGTCACAGATACGCAGCATTTT. It codes for CASSLPSGGVTDTQHF.

Written as DNA, the CDR3 is TGTGCCAGCAGGGCCTCCGGGACAGTCTATGGCTACACCTTC. Protein sequence: CASRASGTVYGYTF. This chain links TRBV27 with TRBJ1-2; 7 bases fit TRBD1. The CDR3 extends over 14 amino acids. The V gene end was trimmed by 6 bases and the J gene end by 4 bases; junction bases not matched to a gene: 8. Germline-derived CDR1 and CDR2 are MNHEY and SMNVEV (reference sequence).

This chain joins TRBV20-1 and TRBJ2-1, with D hard to call. The CDR3 is 13 amino acids. Trimming removed 7 bases from V and 10 bases from J, with 20 bases in between. From germline, CDR1 is DFQATT and CDR2 SNEGSKA (reference sequence). CDR3 in amino acids: CSVRAFSRREQFF. The DNA of the CDR3 is TGCAGTGTTAGGGCGTTTAGCCGAAGAGAGCAGTTCTTC.

The chain recombines TRBV5-1 with TRBJ2-1; perhaps TRBD1 as D (5 bases). Trimming cost V 5 bases and J 3 bases, with 9 bases left between them. The CDR3 is made up of 13 amino acids. CDR1 is SGHRS, CDR2 YFSETQ, per germline. The CDR3 DNA reads TGCGCCAGCAGAGACGACAGCTACAATGAGCAGTTCTTC. This gives the protein CASRDDSYNEQFF.

Note on this clonotype: One end of the junction does not line up with germline, which may come from a read error. This chain joins TRBV12-3 or TRBV12-4 and TRBJ2-6; perhaps TRBD1 as D (6 bases). This CDR3 is built from 18 residues. The CDR3 nucleotides are TGTGCCTGCAGTTTCGGCGTATCAGGGGACTCTGGGGCCAACGTCCTGACTTTC. As protein: CACSFGVSGDSGANVLTF.

V usage is TRBV2 and J usage is TRBJ2-7; D unclear. The CDR3 contains 12 residues. The germline V and J ends were trimmed by 6 bases and 1 base, with 7 bases remaining between them. In germline, CDR1 is SNHLY, CDR2 FYNNEI. CDR3 in DNA: TGTGCCAGCAGCGGACGATCCTACGAGCAGTACTTC. Its translation: CASSGRSYEQYF.

This clonotype was observed a few times. The rearrangement uses TRBV27 and TRBJ1-5; D possibly corresponds to TRBD1 (5 bases). The ends were cut back, 6 bases at V and 5 bases at J, with 11 bases in the middle. The CDR3 loop spans 13 amino acids. Per the germline V gene, CDR1 is MNHEY and CDR2 is SMNVEV (reference sequence). The CDR3 nucleotides read TGTGCCAGCAGACGACAGCAAGATCAGCCCCAGCATTTT. Amino acid sequence: CASRRQQDQPQHF.

The chain recombines TRBV12-3 or TRBV12-4 with TRBJ2-7; 9 bases agree with TRBD2. CDR3 size: 15 residues. The junction had 9 bases not matched to a gene; V was cut back by 3 bases and J by 6 bases. CDR3 DNA: TGTGCCAGCAGTTTCTCGACTAGCGGAGCGAGCGAGCAGTACTTC. Its translation: CASSFSTSGASEQYF.

The J gene is TRBJ1-3, the V gene TRBV20-1; 8 nucleotides line up with TRBD1. CDR1 DFQATT and CDR2 SNEGSKA come from the germline V gene (reference sequence). V was clipped by 2 bases and J by 4 bases; unmatched bases: 4. CDR3 length: 14 residues. CDR3 in DNA: TGCAGTGCTAGACAGGGGGCGCCGGGAAACACCATATATTTT. It specifies CSARQGAPGNTIYF.

This clonotype was observed at least ten times. The chain is built from TRBV10-2 and TRBJ1-5, with a possible D match to TRBD1 (5 bases). Looked up from germline, CDR1 is WSHSY and CDR2 is SAAADI. The CDR3 runs 14 residues. V lost 0 bases to trimming and J lost 4 bases, with 7 bases between them. CDR3 region: CASSESGVNQPQHF. CDR3 sequence (DNA): TGCGCCAGCAGTGAGTCAGGGGTGAATCAGCCCCAGCATTTT.

V is TRBV9 and J is TRBJ1-1, with D possibly TRBD1 on 5 matching bases. V was trimmed by 2 bases and J by 6 bases, leaving 14 bases between them. CDR1 is SGDLS, CDR2 YYNGEE, per germline. This CDR3 region has 14 residues. The CDR3 protein is CASSVGGEGAEAFF. DNA for the CDR3: TGTGCCAGCAGCGTTGGGGGTGAAGGCGCTGAAGCTTTCTTT. Supplemented by reference TRBV9 and TRBJ1-1, the full variable domain reads DSGVTQTPKHLITATGQRVTLRCSPRSGDLSVYWYQQSLDQGLQFLIQYYNGEERAKGNILERFSAQQFPDLHSELNLSSLELGDSALYFCASSVGGEGAEAFFGQGTRLTVV.

V usage is TRBV5-1 and J usage is TRBJ2-5; D uncertain. The V gene lost 4 bases and the J gene lost 3 bases, with 13 bases spanning the gap. In germline, CDR1 is SGHRS, CDR2 YFSETQ. This CDR3 spans 14 amino acids. CDR3 residues: CASSPTGSKETQYF. CDR3 nucleotides: TGCGCCAGCAGCCCGACTGGATCTAAAGAGACCCAGTACTTC.

In its sample, this clonotype was seen a few times. The J gene is TRBJ2-1, the V gene TRBV2; weak D call: TRBD2 (6 bases). The CDR3 totals 15 residues. Looked up from germline, CDR1 is SNHLY and CDR2 is FYNNEI. V was clipped by 11 bases and J by 5 bases, with 22 bases between them. Written as DNA, the CDR3 is TGTGCCGGCCGAGGTAGCGGCGCAATAAACAATGAGCAGTTCTTC. Translation gives CAGRGSGAINNEQFF. The whole variable domain, remainder taken from reference TRBV2 and TRBJ2-1, is EPEVTQTPSHQVTQMGQEVILRCVPISNHLYFYWYRQILGQKVEFLVSFYNNEISEKSEIFDDQFSVERPDGSNFTLKIRSTKLEDSAMYFCAGRGSGAINNEQFFGPGTRLTVL.

The chain links TRBV5-1 to TRBJ1-1; 7 nucleotides agree with TRBD1. CDR3 length: 15 amino acids. Trimming at V came to 2 bases and at J to 3 bases, leaving 7 bases not matched to a gene. The germline V gene has CDR1 SGHRS and CDR2 YFSETQ. CDR3 region: CASSLTGDKYTEAFF. Here the CDR3 DNA reads TGCGCCAGCAGCTTAACAGGGGATAAGTACACTGAAGCTTTCTTT. Complete variable domain (other parts from reference TRBV5-1 and TRBJ1-1): KAGVTQTPRYLIKTRGQQVTLSCSPISGHRSVSWYQQTPGQGLQFLFEYFSETQRNKGNFPGRFSGRQFSNSRSEMNVSTLELGDSALYLCASSLTGDKYTEAFFGQGTRLTVV.

A few counts support this clonotype. The chain carries TRBV7-8 and TRBJ2-2; D is perhaps TRBD2 (6 bases). Germline lookup yields CDR1 SGHVS and CDR2 FQNEAQ. The V end lost 4 bases, the J end lost 5 bases, and 20 bases lay between the germline ends. The CDR3 sequence is 17 residues long. The CDR3 DNA sequence: TGTGCCAGCAGCTCCGCAAGGAGCGGAGGGGCTACCGGGGAGCTGTTTTTT. This gives the protein CASSSARSGGATGELFF.

The sample holds a few counts of this clonotype. The chain links TRBV10-2 to TRBJ1-2, with TRBD1 matching 8 bases. V gave up 3 bases and J gave up 3 bases; unmatched junction bases: 6. Germline V gene data show CDR1 as WSHSY and CDR2 as SAAADI. The CDR3 totals 15 residues. The CDR3 DNA reads as TGCGCCAGCAGTGACCGACGACAGGGGCACTATGGCTACACCTTC. It is translated as CASSDRRQGHYGYTF.

V gene TRBV4-1 combines with J gene TRBJ1-5; D remains ambiguous. Trimming took 4 bases from V and 7 from J, leaving 14 bases between them. The length of the CDR3 is 14 residues. CDR1 is MGHRA and CDR2 is YSYEKL in the germline V gene. CDR3 in amino acids: CASSPRRGRQPQHF. The CDR3 DNA reads as TGCGCCAGCAGCCCACGGAGAGGGCGGCAGCCCCAGCATTTT.

This clonotype was observed a few times. The chain joins TRBV29-1 to TRBJ2-5; D remains unclear. CDR1 and CDR2 (germline): SQVTM, ANQGSEA. This CDR3 is 13 amino acids long. V was shortened by 0 bases and J by 2 bases, with 7 bases between the two germline ends. The CDR3 coding sequence is TGCAGCGTTGAAGATGGGCAGCAAGAGACCCAGTACTTC. Translation gives CSVEDGQQETQYF.

This clonotype was seen only a few times. The chain employs TRBV28 and TRBJ2-7; D is uncertain. V lost 2 bases to trimming and J lost 2 bases, with 4 bases between them. The CDR3 is made up of 12 amino acids. Germline V gene lookup returns CDR1 MDHEN and CDR2 SYDVKM. CDR3 sequence reads: CASSLTPYEQYF. The CDR3, as DNA: TGTGCCAGCAGTTTAACGCCCTACGAGCAGTACTTC.

V usage is TRBV30 and J usage is TRBJ2-5, with 12 bases lining up with TRBD1. This CDR3 comprises 12 residues. After removal of 3 bases from V and 8 bases from J, the junction contained 1 base not matched to a gene. Germline loops: CDR1 GTSNPN, CDR2 SVGIG (reference sequence). In nucleotides, the CDR3 is TGTGCCTGGAGGGGGACAGGGGGCACCCAGTACTTC. It translates to CAWRGTGGTQYF.

The chain carries TRBV20-1 and TRBJ2-7; D unclear. The CDR3 runs to 13 residues. The germline V gene encodes CDR1 DFQATT and CDR2 SNEGSKA (reference sequence). The V end lost 5 bases, the J end lost 3 bases, and 14 bases lay between the germline ends. CDR3 in amino acids: CSAYSSYSYEQYF. Written as DNA, the CDR3 is TGCAGTGCTTATTCATCCTATAGCTACGAGCAGTACTTC.

The gene calls are TRBV7-2 and TRBJ2-3; D gene ambiguous. V lost 5 bases to trimming and J lost 5 bases, with 14 bases between them. The CDR3 is made up of 14 amino acids. The germline gives CDR1 SGHTA, CDR2 FQGNSA. CDR3 bases: TGTGCCAGCAGCCTGGGCAGCTGGAGAGATACGCAGTATTTT. Translating it yields CASSLGSWRDTQYF.

The rearrangement links TRBV9 to TRBJ2-1; weak D call: TRBD2 (7 bases). This CDR3 contains 22 residues. V was pared by 1 base and J by 2 bases, with 31 bases between. Germline V gene lookup returns CDR1 SGDLS and CDR2 YYNGEE. CDR3 amino acids: CASSVRGSSGGTLGGAYNEQFF. The DNA for the CDR3 is TGTGCCAGCAGCGTACGAGGATCTAGCGGAGGGACACTGGGGGGGGCCTACAATGAGCAGTTCTTC.